One and the same sample provided the 28 T cell receptor beta chains below, sequenced in a study of blood T cell repertoires in COVID-19. Produced via immunoSEQ multiplex PCR; TCRdb's table is partial and in-frame only. Of some 220,000 clones detected, roughly 85% appear once; the ten largest clones hold about 2.4%. The specimen sequenced was peripheral blood. The receptors come from a woman in her seventies with COVID-19, enrolled during active disease.

The chain joins TRBV3-1 (or the pseudogene TRBV3-2) to TRBJ1-1; 12 positions agree with TRBD1. This CDR3 region has 16 residues. In germline, CDR1 is LGHDT, CDR2 YNNKEL (reference sequence). Unmatched junction bases numbered 9, after V lost 5 bases and J lost 5 bases. CDR3 DNA: TGTGCCAGCAGCACCAAGGGACAGGGGGCGCGAACTGAAGCTTTCTTT. This sequence encodes CASSTKGQGARTEAFF.

Only one count was recorded for this clone. V and J are TRBV6-4 and TRBJ2-3, with D tentatively TRBD1 (5 bases). V was cut by 2 bases and J by 3 bases, with 9 bases left in between. The CDR3 sequence is 14 residues long. Germline V gives CDR1 MRHNA, CDR2 SNTAGT. DNA of the CDR3: TGTGCCAGCAGTGACGGGGCTCAGACAGATACGCAGTATTTT. It specifies CASSDGAQTDTQYF.

The chain links TRBV29-1 to TRBJ2-1, with D possibly TRBD1 on 6 matching bases. The CDR3 has 14 residues. CDR1 SQVTM and CDR2 ANQGSEA come from the germline V gene. Trimming removed 5 bases from V and 0 bases from J, with 11 bases in between. CDR3 sequence (DNA): TGCAGCGTTACCGACAGGAGCTCCTACAATGAGCAGTTCTTC. It translates to CSVTDRSSYNEQFF.

This clone was picked up many times. This chain joins TRBV19 and TRBJ2-7; D is undetermined. Trimming cost V 6 bases and J 5 bases, with 14 bases left between them. The length of the CDR3 is 13 residues. Germline V CDR1 and CDR2: LNHDA, SQIVND (reference sequence). CDR3 nucleotides: TGTGCCAGTAGCCTATTGGGCGACAACGAGCAGTACTTC. Residues: CASSLLGDNEQYF.

The chain has TRBV6-1 and TRBJ1-1; D is possibly TRBD1 (6 bases). V was cut by 4 bases and J by 2 bases, with 26 bases left in between. This CDR3 comprises 19 residues. The germline V gene has CDR1 MNHNS and CDR2 SASEGT. CDR3 region: CASSVSLGGPHRINTEAFF. The CDR3, as DNA: TGTGCCAGCAGTGTCTCACTCGGGGGGCCACACAGGATAAACACTGAAGCTTTCTTT.

V is TRBV6-6 and J is TRBJ2-4; no definite D call. The length of the CDR3 is 16 residues. The V gene's germline CDR1 is MNHNY and CDR2 SVGAGI (reference sequence). Trimming took 7 bases from V and 0 from J, leaving 16 bases between them. For the CDR3, the DNA is TGTGCCAGCACCCCGACAAAGGTACTAGCCAAAAACATTCAGTACTTC. It specifies CASTPTKVLAKNIQYF.

V is TRBV19 and J is TRBJ1-2, with 8 bases aligning to TRBD1. The V and J ends lost 4 bases and 8 bases, in that order; junction bases with no gene match: 12. CDR3 length: 15 residues. From germline, CDR1 is LNHDA and CDR2 SQIVND (reference sequence). The CDR3 region has the DNA TGTGCCAGTAGTACCTCACTTAGGACAGGGCTGGGCTACACCTTC. The encoded protein is CASSTSLRTGLGYTF. Full variable domain (outside the CDR3, taken from reference TRBV19 and TRBJ1-2): DGGITQSPKYLFRKEGQNVTLSCEQNLNHDAMYWYRQDPGQGLRLIYYSQIVNDFQKGDIAEGYSVSREKKESFPLTVTSAQKNPTAFYLCASSTSLRTGLGYTFGSGTRLTVV.

This clone was counted once. The chain has TRBV7-3 and TRBJ1-1, with no clear D. V lost 1 base and J 5 bases, leaving 8 bases between the germline ends. CDR3 length equals 13 residues. Germline V gene sequence: CDR1 SGHTA, CDR2 FQGTGA. In DNA form, the CDR3 reads TGTGCCAGCAGCTTAATCGGCAGGACTGAAGCTTTCTTT. Amino acids: CASSLIGRTEAFF. Full variable domain (missing parts from reference TRBV7-3 and TRBJ1-1): GAGVSQTPSNKVTEKGKYVELRCDPISGHTALYWYRQSLGQGPEFLIYFQGTGAADDSGLPNDRFFAVRPEGSVSTLKIQRTERGDSAVYLCASSLIGRTEAFFGQGTRLTVV.

The rearrangement uses TRBV19 and TRBJ2-5; 7 bases match TRBD2. V lost 3 bases, J lost 4 bases, and 2 bases stayed unmatched. In germline, CDR1 is LNHDA, CDR2 SQIVND (reference sequence). The length of the CDR3 is 13 residues. The CDR3 loop reads CASSISSGETQYF. Here the CDR3 DNA reads TGTGCCAGTAGTATTTCTAGCGGAGAGACCCAGTACTTC.

J is TRBJ2-3 and V is TRBV20-1; no clear D. Germline lookup yields CDR1 DFQATT and CDR2 SNEGSKA (reference sequence). This CDR3 spans 14 amino acids. V lost 3 bases and J lost 1, with 11 bases in between. The DNA of the CDR3 is TGCAGTGCTAGTACAGCCTCCCGCACAGATACGCAGTATTTT. Protein: CSASTASRTDTQYF.

This clone appeared once. The genes are TRBV5-6 and TRBJ1-2, with D perhaps matching TRBD1 (6 bases). In germline, CDR1 is SGHDT, CDR2 YYEEEE. Trimming took 3 bases from V and 5 from J, leaving 26 bases between them. The length of the CDR3 is 18 residues. The CDR3 nucleotides read TGTGCCAGCAGCTCAACCAAGGTCCGGGGGGCCTCGGGATATGGCTACACCTTC. It specifies CASSSTKVRGASGYGYTF.

This clone came up once. The chain employs TRBV7-9 and TRBJ1-2; unclear D gene. The V end lost 2 bases, the J end lost 8 bases, and 15 bases lay between the germline ends. CDR1 SEHNR and CDR2 FQNEAQ come from the germline V gene (reference sequence). This CDR3 contains 14 residues. The CDR3 region is CASSLSSATNGYTF. CDR3 bases: TGTGCCAGCAGCTTATCCAGCGCTACTAACGGCTACACCTTC.

This clone has a single count. The rearrangement links TRBV19 to TRBJ2-5, with TRBD1 matching over 9 bases. Germline loops: CDR1 LNHDA, CDR2 SQIVND (reference sequence). This CDR3 is built from 14 residues. J was trimmed by 5 bases and V by 7 bases; bases with no gene match: 8. CDR3 bases: TGTGCCAGTACTAAGGGACAGGGTGTCGAGACCCAGTACTTC. Translating it yields CASTKGQGVETQYF.

CDR3 residues: CASSHPGAPGANTIYF. CDR3 nucleotide sequence: TGTGCCAGTAGTCATCCTGGGGCCCCCGGCGCCAACACCATATATTTT. The rearrangement uses TRBV19 and TRBJ1-3; perhaps TRBD1 as D (5 bases). Trimming removed 5 bases from V and 7 bases from J, with 21 bases in between. Germline CDR1 is LNHDA and CDR2 is SQIVND (reference sequence). CDR3 size: 16 residues.

The rearrangement links TRBV7-8 to TRBJ1-2; no clear D gene. V was cut by 0 bases and J by 3 bases, with 8 bases left in between. The length of the CDR3 is 14 residues. Germline V lookup: CDR1 SGHVS, CDR2 FQNEAQ. The CDR3 DNA is TGTGCCAGCAGCTTAGCAGGGAGGGACTATGGCTACACCTTC. Its translation: CASSLAGRDYGYTF.

A single count supports this clone. The rearrangement joins TRBV7-2 to TRBJ2-4; 15 positions match TRBD2. The V and J ends lost 4 bases and 7 bases, in that order; junction bases with no gene match: 11. CDR3 length equals 18 residues. Germline CDR1 SGHTA, CDR2 FQGNSA. The CDR3 reads CASSYGTSGRRLGNIQYF. In DNA, the CDR3 is TGTGCCAGCAGCTACGGGACTAGCGGGAGGCGACTGGGGAACATTCAGTACTTC.

The rearrangement joins TRBV7-8 to TRBJ2-7; 10 bases fit TRBD2. After removal of 5 bases from V and 7 bases from J, the junction contained 8 bases not matched to a gene. The CDR3 sequence is 14 residues long. The V gene's germline CDR1 is SGHVS and CDR2 FQNEAQ. The CDR3 DNA reads TGTGCCAGCAGCCGAGCGGGAGGGCCTTGGGAGCAGTACTTC. It specifies CASSRAGGPWEQYF.

This sequence joins TRBV6-1 and TRBJ2-1; perhaps TRBD1 as D (5 bases). Germline V gives CDR1 MNHNS, CDR2 SASEGT. Between the trimmed V and J ends, which lost 2 bases and 8 bases, there was a span of 7 bases. CDR3 size: 12 residues. The CDR3 nucleotides read TGTGCCAGCAGTGAATTGGGGCATGAGCAGTTCTTC. It translates to CASSELGHEQFF.

Only a few counts were recorded for this clone. The V call is TRBV6-2 or TRBV6-3, the J call TRBJ1-1; D is possibly TRBD1 (5 bases). The CDR3 is made up of 15 amino acids. The germline V and J ends were trimmed by 2 bases and 5 bases, with 15 bases remaining between them. CDR1 and CDR2 (germline): MNHEY, SVGEGT. The DNA of the CDR3 is TGTGCCAGCAGTTACCCCTGGACAAGGCTGACTGAAGCTTTCTTT. It yields the protein CASSYPWTRLTEAFF.

The gene calls are TRBV3-1 (or the pseudogene TRBV3-2) and TRBJ2-7; D is possibly TRBD2 (5 bases). The germline V and J ends were trimmed by 1 base and 2 bases, with 9 bases remaining between them. CDR1 and CDR2 (germline): LGHDT, YNNKEL (reference sequence). This CDR3 has 14 amino acids. CDR3 DNA: TGTGCCAGCAGCCAAGCCCCGGAGGCCTACGAGCAGTACTTC. Translated, it gives CASSQAPEAYEQYF.

On this clone: One junction end disagrees with the germline gene, perhaps due to a read error. The chain has TRBV6-1 and TRBJ1-2; no clear D gene. In germline, CDR1 is MNHNS, CDR2 SASEGT. This CDR3 is built from 14 residues. The CDR3 loop reads CASTEHGRNYGYTF. Written as DNA, the CDR3 is TGTGCCAGCACTGAACACGGCAGGAACTATGGCTACACCTTC.

The chain recombines TRBV6-5 with TRBJ1-5; 8 nucleotides line up with TRBD1. CDR3 size: 15 residues. From germline, CDR1 is MNHEY and CDR2 SVGAGI. V lost 7 bases, J lost 1 base, and 6 bases stayed unmatched. As DNA, the CDR3 is TGTGCCAGCACCTTGGACAGGGCGAGCAATCAGCCCCAGCATTTT. It encodes CASTLDRASNQPQHF.

The chain links TRBV6-2 or TRBV6-3 to TRBJ1-1; D is uncertain. The ends were cut back, 2 bases at V and 0 bases at J, with 4 bases in the middle. CDR3 length: 13 residues. CDR1 and CDR2 (germline): MNHEY, SVGEGT. CDR3 sequence reads: CASSYSVNTEAFF. The CDR3 nucleotides read TGTGCCAGCAGTTACAGCGTGAACACTGAAGCTTTCTTT.

CDR3 amino acids: CASSLGRHWETQYF. The CDR3, as DNA: TGTGCCAGCAGCCTCGGGAGGCATTGGGAGACCCAGTACTTC. The V call is TRBV2, the J call TRBJ2-5; TRBD2 aligns across 7 bases. Germline loops: CDR1 SNHLY, CDR2 FYNNEI. The CDR3 is made up of 14 amino acids. The V gene end was trimmed by 6 bases and the J gene end by 5 bases; junction bases not matched to a gene: 9.

J is TRBJ1-2 and V is TRBV6-2 or TRBV6-3; D not resolved. Trimming took off 6 bases at V and 3 bases at J, with 11 bases between the two ends. Germline V CDR1 and CDR2: MNHEY, SVGEGT. This CDR3 has 13 residues. The CDR3 nucleotides read TGTGCCAGCAGCCTAAGTCGGTACTATGGCTACACCTTC. As protein: CASSLSRYYGYTF.

With regard to this clone: Compared with germline, one end of the junction differs, possibly owing to a read error. The J gene is TRBJ2-5, the V gene TRBV6-1, with a weak D call TRBD2 (5 bases). The CDR3 is made up of 13 amino acids. Germline loops: CDR1 MNHNS, CDR2 SASEGT. CDR3 in amino acids: CASREGSKETQYF. CDR3 in DNA: TGTGCCAGCAGGGAAGGGAGTAAAGAGACCCAGTACTTC.

The chain is built from TRBV5-1 and TRBJ2-7; the D gene is possibly TRBD1 (6 bases). Trimming stripped 0 bases from V and 3 bases from J, with 13 bases between. Germline V CDR1 and CDR2: SGHRS, YFSETQ. The CDR3 spans 15 residues. CDR3 sequence (DNA): TGCGCCAGCAGCTTGGGGGGGCTGGATTTCTACGAGCAGTACTTC. It yields the protein CASSLGGLDFYEQYF.

The chain is built from TRBV5-6 and TRBJ2-1; 7 nucleotides agree with TRBD2. J lost 1 base, V lost 0 bases, and 7 bases had no gene match. The V gene's germline CDR1 is SGHDT and CDR2 YYEEEE. This CDR3 contains 17 residues. CDR3 sequence reads: CASSLVGGGKSYNEQFF. The CDR3 coding sequence is TGTGCCAGCAGCTTGGTGGGCGGGGGAAAATCCTACAATGAGCAGTTCTTC.